This is a list of T cell receptor beta chains from one sample in a study of shared clonotypes between healthy human individuals. Sequencing used immunoSEQ multiplex PCR; TCRdb keeps in-frame clones, though not all of them. The sample holds 400,000 to 600,000 clones, 75% to 80% seen once. The sample was PBMCs. These receptors were taken from a middle-aged woman in good health. Some clones in this sample may be carry-over from other donors' samples. Each CDR3 is given with its conserved first and last residue. Fields, in order: J gene, V gene, D gene, clone size, CDR3 DNA, CDR3 protein. D genes are given only for firm matches. Size tells how often a clone was seen (once, few, many) or the class of an expanded clone, and some rows leave it out.

j_call: TRBJ1-5
v_call: TRBV28
d_call: NA
clone_size: NA
cdr3_nt: TGTGCCAGCAGTTTATTGACCCAGCCCCAGCATTTT
cdr3_aa: CASSLLTQPQHF

j_call: TRBJ2-5
v_call: TRBV7-3
d_call: NA
clone_size: NA
cdr3_nt: TGTGCCAGCTCCTCAGAATACCAAGAGACCCAGTACTTC
cdr3_aa: CASSSEYQETQYF

j_call: TRBJ1-2
v_call: TRBV5-6
d_call: NA
clone_size: NA
cdr3_nt: TGTGCCAGCAGCTTGAGGGGGTACGACTATGGCTACACCTTC
cdr3_aa: CASSLRGYDYGYTF

j_call: TRBJ2-1
v_call: TRBV6-5
d_call: NA
clone_size: NA
cdr3_nt: TGTGCCAGCAGTTACTCGCTGGGTAATGAGCAGTTCTTC
cdr3_aa: CASSYSLGNEQFF

j_call: TRBJ1-1
v_call: TRBV5-6
d_call: NA
clone_size: NA
cdr3_nt: TGTGCCAGCAGCTTAGGCAGGAGAAACACTGAAGCTTTCTTT
cdr3_aa: CASSLGRRNTEAFF

j_call: TRBJ2-6
v_call: TRBV18
d_call: NA
clone_size: NA
cdr3_nt: TGTGCCAGCTCACGGGACACGGGGGCATCAGGGGCCAACGTCCTGACTTTC
cdr3_aa: CASSRDTGASGANVLTF

j_call: TRBJ2-2
v_call: TRBV5-1
d_call: TRBD2
clone_size: NA
cdr3_nt: TGCGCCAGCAGCTTCCTTAGCGGGAGCGGCACCGGGGAGCTGTTTTTT
cdr3_aa: CASSFLSGSGTGELFF

j_call: TRBJ2-3
v_call: TRBV30
d_call: TRBD2
clone_size: NA
cdr3_nt: TGTGCCTGGAAAGGGGATCTAGCGGAAGATACGCAGTATTTT
cdr3_aa: CAWKGDLAEDTQYF

j_call: TRBJ2-1
v_call: TRBV2
d_call: NA
clone_size: NA
cdr3_nt: TGTGCCAGCAGTCCTGGGGGGGGCGATGAGCAGTTCTTC
cdr3_aa: CASSPGGGDEQFF

j_call: TRBJ1-2
v_call: TRBV5-1
d_call: NA
clone_size: NA
cdr3_nt: TGCGCCAGCAGCTTGGAGGAGGGTCTGAACTATGGCTACACCTTC
cdr3_aa: CASSLEEGLNYGYTF

j_call: TRBJ2-1
v_call: TRBV11-1
d_call: TRBD2
clone_size: NA
cdr3_nt: TGTGCCAGCAGCTTACCAGCGGGAGTCAATGAGCAGTTCTTC
cdr3_aa: CASSLPAGVNEQFF

j_call: TRBJ2-1
v_call: TRBV11-2
d_call: TRBD2
clone_size: NA
cdr3_nt: TGTGCCAGCAGCCTACTAGCGGGGGAGCAGTTCTTC
cdr3_aa: CASSLLAGEQFF

j_call: TRBJ1-5
v_call: TRBV30
d_call: NA
clone_size: few
cdr3_nt: TGTGCCTGGAGTGCGAGCCGGCTGGGGGGAGGACAGCCCCAGCATTTT
cdr3_aa: CAWSASRLGGGQPQHF

j_call: TRBJ2-2
v_call: TRBV19
d_call: TRBD1
clone_size: NA
cdr3_nt: TGTGCCAGTTCGGACAGGGGGCGGACCGGGGAGCTGTTTTTT
cdr3_aa: CASSDRGRTGELFF

j_call: TRBJ1-2
v_call: TRBV7-8
d_call: TRBD1
clone_size: NA
cdr3_nt: TGTGCCAGCAGCTCATACTACCAGGGGGCGGATGGCTACACCTTC
cdr3_aa: CASSSYYQGADGYTF

j_call: TRBJ2-3
v_call: TRBV19
d_call: TRBD1
clone_size: once
cdr3_nt: TGTGCCACCTCCCGACAGGGCCCCACAGATACGCAGTATTTT
cdr3_aa: CATSRQGPTDTQYF

j_call: TRBJ2-7
v_call: TRBV4-2
d_call: TRBD2
clone_size: NA
cdr3_nt: TGTGCCAGCAGCCAGCTAGCGGCCTACGAGCAGTACTTC
cdr3_aa: CASSQLAAYEQYF

j_call: TRBJ2-1
v_call: TRBV30
d_call: NA
clone_size: NA
cdr3_nt: TGTGCCTGGAGTGCGGCTAGCGTATACAATGAGCAGTTCTTC
cdr3_aa: CAWSAASVYNEQFF

j_call: TRBJ1-1
v_call: TRBV2
d_call: NA
clone_size: NA
cdr3_nt: TGTGCCAGCAGTGTAAACGTGGCTGAAGCTTTCTTT
cdr3_aa: CASSVNVAEAFF

j_call: TRBJ1-2
v_call: TRBV27
d_call: NA
clone_size: NA
cdr3_nt: TGTGCCAGCAGTTCAGGGTTTGGCTACACCTTC
cdr3_aa: CASSSGFGYTF